This passage covers 18 T cell receptor beta chains from one sample sequenced in a study of T cells in Graves' hyperthyroidism and ophthalmopathy. Regions amplified from RNA transcripts were the TCR beta CDR3 regions. Using the HTBI primer set, a first-round RT-PCR was run on the TCR CDR3. Each CDR3 protein is one row after TCRdb ran MiXCR on the multiplex PCR reads. In the table there are about 530,000 distinct CDR3 sequences, roughly a sixth of which are singletons. Sequenced input: blood. The receptors were gathered from a woman younger than 30 with Graves' ophthalmopathy.

This clonotype was observed many times. This chain links TRBV7-2 with TRBJ2-7; the match to TRBD2 covers 10 bases. Germline V CDR1 and CDR2: SGHTA, FQGNSA. Trimming cost V 5 bases and J 5 bases; bases outside gene matches: 9. The CDR3 is made up of 15 amino acids. This chain's CDR3 is CASSGQAGGRDEQYF. The CDR3 bases are TGTGCCAGCAGCGGACAAGCGGGAGGGCGAGACGAGCAGTACTTC.

This clonotype appeared many times. The genes are TRBV30 and TRBJ2-3; possible D gene TRBD2, 7 bases. This CDR3 has 14 residues. The V gene lost 3 bases and the J gene lost 4 bases, with 14 bases spanning the gap. Germline CDR1 is GTSNPN and CDR2 is SVGIG (reference sequence). CDR3 protein: CAWSGGGGADTQYF. CDR3 nucleotides: TGTGCCTGGAGCGGTGGGGGGGGCGCAGATACGCAGTATTTT.

A note on this clonotype: The junction departs from the called germline gene at one end, perhaps through a read error. The chain employs TRBV3-1 and TRBJ2-7; TRBD1 matches at 7 bases. The CDR3 has 14 residues. CDR1 is LGHDT and CDR2 is YNNKEL in the germline V gene (reference sequence). The CDR3: CASSGIGQADEQCF. In DNA, the CDR3 is TGTGCCAGCAGCGGTATCGGACAGGCCGACGAGCAGTGCTTC.

This clonotype was recorded many times. This chain joins TRBV6-2 or TRBV6-3 and TRBJ2-7; 9 bases agree with TRBD1. The germline V gene encodes CDR1 MNHEY and CDR2 SVGEGT. The V gene end was trimmed by 5 bases and the J gene end by 3 bases; junction bases not matched to a gene: 14. This CDR3 region has 17 residues. CDR3 sequence: CASSPIFTGGLIYEQYF. In DNA form, the CDR3 reads TGTGCCAGCAGTCCCATCTTTACAGGGGGCCTAATCTACGAGCAGTACTTC.

The sample holds a few counts of this clonotype. The chain couples TRBV5-1 to TRBJ2-7, with D tentatively TRBD2 (6 bases). The CDR3 extends over 13 amino acids. The germline V gene encodes CDR1 SGHRS and CDR2 YFSETQ. The V end lost 4 bases, the J end lost 4 bases, and 12 bases lay between the germline ends. CDR3 loop: CASSEDYYYEQYF. CDR3 DNA: TGCGCCAGCAGCGAGGACTATTATTACGAGCAGTACTTC.

The chain carries TRBV4-1 and TRBJ1-1, with a tentative D call TRBD1 (5 bases). V lost 3 bases to trimming and J lost 3 bases, with 20 bases between them. Germline lookup yields CDR1 MGHRA and CDR2 YSYEKL. The length of the CDR3 is 17 residues. The CDR3 loop is CASSQGERRSSDTEAFF. CDR3 sequence (DNA): TGCGCCAGCAGCCAGGGGGAAAGGAGGTCATCTGACACTGAAGCTTTCTTT.

This clonotype was observed many times. The J gene is TRBJ2-1, the V gene TRBV12-3 or TRBV12-4; D is perhaps TRBD1 (5 bases). V was cut by 3 bases and J by 8 bases, with 11 bases left in between. This CDR3 is built from 13 residues. In nucleotides, the CDR3 is TGTGCCAGCAGTTTCCCCAAAGGGGATGAGCAGTTCTTC. Translation: CASSFPKGDEQFF.

V usage is TRBV19 and J usage is TRBJ1-2; a possible D gene is TRBD1 (6 bases). Trimming stripped 3 bases from V and 4 bases from J, with 12 bases between. CDR1 is LNHDA, CDR2 SQIVND, per germline (reference sequence). This CDR3 has 14 amino acids. CDR3 in DNA: TGTGCCAGTAGTATGGATAGGGGGTCCTATGGCTACACCTTC. It specifies CASSMDRGSYGYTF.

This clonotype was recorded at least ten times. The J gene is TRBJ1-1, the V gene TRBV5-1, with D perhaps TRBD1 (5 bases). V shed 0 bases and J shed 0 bases, with 15 bases lying between them. CDR1 and CDR2 (germline): SGHRS, YFSETQ. The CDR3 is 17 residues long. The CDR3 is CASSLVWSWGMNTEAFF. The CDR3 coding sequence is TGCGCCAGCAGCTTGGTGTGGTCCTGGGGCATGAACACTGAAGCTTTCTTT.

The table lists this clonotype with many counts. The gene calls are TRBV7-2 and TRBJ2-7; D perhaps matches TRBD2 (6 bases). V was shortened by 5 bases and J by 7 bases, with 27 bases between the two germline ends. This CDR3 contains 17 residues. Germline V gene data show CDR1 as SGHTA and CDR2 as FQGNSA. CDR3 in amino acids: CASSPGTFPGLEEEQYF. Here the CDR3 DNA reads TGTGCCAGCAGCCCGGGGACTTTCCCAGGGTTGGAGGAGGAGCAGTACTTC.

This clonotype has at least ten counts. The rearrangement links TRBV29-1 to TRBJ1-1; 7 bases are shared with TRBD1. The CDR3 is 12 amino acids. Losses at the gene ends were 5 bases for V and 5 bases for J; bases not matched to a gene: 5. The germline V gene encodes CDR1 SQVTM and CDR2 ANQGSEA. This CDR3 reads CSVPQGGTEAFF. The CDR3 nucleotides are TGCAGCGTTCCTCAGGGGGGGACTGAAGCTTTCTTT.

This clonotype was recorded a few times. The chain recombines TRBV5-4 with TRBJ2-7, with D possibly being TRBD1 (6 bases). The CDR3 is made up of 14 amino acids. Germline lookup yields CDR1 SGHNT and CDR2 YYREEE (reference sequence). Trimming took 4 bases from V and 3 from J, leaving 14 bases between them. For the CDR3, the DNA is TGTGCCAGCAGCATTGAATTAGGGGGCTACGAGCAGTACTTC. Its protein is CASSIELGGYEQYF.

This clonotype was seen many times. The rearrangement joins TRBV5-1 to TRBJ2-2, with 9 bases aligning to TRBD1. The V segment lost 5 bases and the J segment 3 bases; nucleotides outside the gene matches: 5. The germline gives CDR1 SGHRS, CDR2 YFSETQ. The CDR3 runs to 15 residues. CDR3: CASRPTGGDTGELFF. CDR3 in DNA: TGCGCCAGCAGACCGACAGGGGGGGACACCGGGGAGCTGTTTTTT.

In this sample, this clonotype turned up a few times. The chain combines TRBV3-1 with TRBJ2-3; D unclear. Looked up from germline, CDR1 is LGHDT and CDR2 is YNNKEL (reference sequence). This CDR3 has 15 amino acids. V was clipped by 1 base and J by 4 bases, with 12 bases between them. CDR3 nucleotides: TGTGCCAGCAGCCAAGTTAAGTCTTCCGCAGATACGCAGTATTTT. This codes for CASSQVKSSADTQYF.

Concerning this clonotype itself: Since a much larger clone is just one base distant, this may be a read error. This chain joins TRBV12-3 or TRBV12-4 and TRBJ1-1; D possibly corresponds to TRBD1 (5 bases). The CDR3 runs 14 residues. CDR3 region: CASILTGTNIEAFF. CDR3 nucleotides: TGTGCCAGCATCCTTACAGGAACGAACATTGAAGCTTTCTTT.

This clonotype has a count of ten or more. This sequence joins TRBV3-1 and TRBJ1-1; 7 bases match TRBD1. CDR3 length: 15 amino acids. Germline lookup yields CDR1 LGHDT and CDR2 YNNKEL (reference sequence). J lost 1 base, V lost 0 bases, and 2 bases had no gene match. The CDR3 protein is CASSQDKGANTEAFF. The CDR3 bases are TGTGCCAGCAGCCAAGATAAGGGGGCGAACACTGAAGCTTTCTTT.

This clonotype appeared many times. The chain has TRBV27 and TRBJ2-1; D remains ambiguous. V was cut by 5 bases and J by 4 bases, with 12 bases left in between. The CDR3 sequence is 14 residues long. Germline CDR1 reads MNHEY; CDR2 reads SMNVEV (reference sequence). The CDR3 is CASSITGLYNEQFF. The CDR3 DNA follows: TGTGCCAGCAGTATAACCGGATTATACAATGAGCAGTTCTTC.

The chain links TRBV3-1 to TRBJ2-3; the match to TRBD2 covers 8 bases. CDR1 and CDR2 (germline): LGHDT, YNNKEL (reference sequence). With 2 bases clipped from V and 3 bases from J, the junction kept 7 bases outside the gene matches. The CDR3 covers 16 residues. The CDR3 loop is CASSQRGAGVTDTQYF. CDR3 DNA: TGTGCCAGCAGCCAACGAGGAGCGGGGGTAACAGATACGCAGTATTTT.